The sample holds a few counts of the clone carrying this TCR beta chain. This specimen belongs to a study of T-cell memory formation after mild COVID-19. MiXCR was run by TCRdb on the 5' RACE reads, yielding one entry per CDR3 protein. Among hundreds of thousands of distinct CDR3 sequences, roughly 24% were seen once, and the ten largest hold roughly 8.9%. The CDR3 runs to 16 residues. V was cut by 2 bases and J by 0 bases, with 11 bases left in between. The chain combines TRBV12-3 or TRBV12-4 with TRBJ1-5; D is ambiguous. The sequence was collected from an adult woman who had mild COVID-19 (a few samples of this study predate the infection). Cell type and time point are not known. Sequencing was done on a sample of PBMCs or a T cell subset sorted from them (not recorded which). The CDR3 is CASSLNRYLSNQPQHF. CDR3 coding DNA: TGTGCCAGCAGTTTAAACAGATACCTTAGCAATCAGCCCCAGCATTTT.